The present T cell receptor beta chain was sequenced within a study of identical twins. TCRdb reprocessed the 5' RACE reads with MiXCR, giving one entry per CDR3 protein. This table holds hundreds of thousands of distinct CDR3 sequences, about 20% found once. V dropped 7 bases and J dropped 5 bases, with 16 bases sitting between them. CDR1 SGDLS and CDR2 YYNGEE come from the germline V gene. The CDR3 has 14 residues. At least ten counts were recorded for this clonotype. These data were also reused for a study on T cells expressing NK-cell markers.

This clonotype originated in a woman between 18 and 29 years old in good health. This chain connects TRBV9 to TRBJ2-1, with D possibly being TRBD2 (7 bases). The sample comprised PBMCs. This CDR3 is CASSGRRGHNEQFF. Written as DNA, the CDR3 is TGTGCCAGCTCCGGGCGGCGGGGGCACAATGAGCAGTTCTTC.